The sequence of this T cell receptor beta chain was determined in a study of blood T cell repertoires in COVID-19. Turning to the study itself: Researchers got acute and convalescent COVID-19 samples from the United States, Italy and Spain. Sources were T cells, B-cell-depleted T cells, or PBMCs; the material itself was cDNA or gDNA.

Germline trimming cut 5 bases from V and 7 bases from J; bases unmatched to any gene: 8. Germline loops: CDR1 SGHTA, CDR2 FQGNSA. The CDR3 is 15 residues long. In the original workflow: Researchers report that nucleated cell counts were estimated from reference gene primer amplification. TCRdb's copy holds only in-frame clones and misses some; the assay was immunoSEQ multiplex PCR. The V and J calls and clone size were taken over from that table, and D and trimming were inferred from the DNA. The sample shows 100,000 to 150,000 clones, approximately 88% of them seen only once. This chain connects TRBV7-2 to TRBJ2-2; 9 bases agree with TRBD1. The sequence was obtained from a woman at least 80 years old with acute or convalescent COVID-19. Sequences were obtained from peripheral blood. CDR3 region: CASSPRTGVGGELFF. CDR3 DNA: TGTGCCAGCAGCCCCCGGACAGGGGTTGGCGGGGAGCTGTTTTTT.